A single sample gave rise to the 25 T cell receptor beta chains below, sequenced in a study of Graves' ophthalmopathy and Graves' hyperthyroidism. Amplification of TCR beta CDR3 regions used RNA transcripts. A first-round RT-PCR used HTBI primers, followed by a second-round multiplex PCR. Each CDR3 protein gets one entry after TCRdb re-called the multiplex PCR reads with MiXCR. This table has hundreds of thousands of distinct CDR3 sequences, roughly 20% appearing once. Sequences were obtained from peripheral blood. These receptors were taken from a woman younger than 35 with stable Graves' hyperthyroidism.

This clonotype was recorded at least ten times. The CDR3 coding sequence is TGCAGTGCTAGTGTGGGTTATAGCAATCAGCCCCAGCATTTT. This sequence encodes CSASVGYSNQPQHF. The chain combines TRBV20-1 with TRBJ1-5; D not resolved. The CDR3 covers 14 residues. CDR1 and CDR2 from the germline V gene are DFQATT and SNEGSKA (reference sequence). V was clipped by 3 bases and J by 0 bases, with 9 bases between them.

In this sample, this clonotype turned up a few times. The CDR3 region has the DNA TGTGCCAGCAGCCTAACCGGGTCTCTCAATCAGCCCCAGCATTTT. Encoded protein: CASSLTGSLNQPQHF. This chain connects TRBV7-2 to TRBJ1-5, with no clear D. The CDR3 spans 15 residues. CDR1 and CDR2 from the germline V gene are SGHTA and FQGNSA. Trimming took 5 bases from V and 3 from J, leaving 14 bases between them.

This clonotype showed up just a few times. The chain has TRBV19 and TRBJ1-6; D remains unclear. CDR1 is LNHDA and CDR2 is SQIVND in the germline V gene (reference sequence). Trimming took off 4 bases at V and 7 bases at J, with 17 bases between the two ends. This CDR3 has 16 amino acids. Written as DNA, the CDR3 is TGTGCCAGTAGTACCCGGACGTCGGGTTTGAATTCACCCCTCCACTTT. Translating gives CASSTRTSGLNSPLHF. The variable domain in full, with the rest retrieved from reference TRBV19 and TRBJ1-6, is DGGITQSPKYLFRKEGQNVTLSCEQNLNHDAMYWYRQDPGQGLRLIYYSQIVNDFQKGDIAEGYSVSREKKESFPLTVTSAQKNPTAFYLCASSTRTSGLNSPLHFGNGTRLTVT.

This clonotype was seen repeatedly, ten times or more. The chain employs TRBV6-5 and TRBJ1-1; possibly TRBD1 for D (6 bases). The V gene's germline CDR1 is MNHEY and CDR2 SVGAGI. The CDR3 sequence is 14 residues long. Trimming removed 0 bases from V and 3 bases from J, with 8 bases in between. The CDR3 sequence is CASSYSPGDTEAFF. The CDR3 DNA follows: TGTGCCAGCAGTTACTCGCCAGGGGACACTGAAGCTTTCTTT.

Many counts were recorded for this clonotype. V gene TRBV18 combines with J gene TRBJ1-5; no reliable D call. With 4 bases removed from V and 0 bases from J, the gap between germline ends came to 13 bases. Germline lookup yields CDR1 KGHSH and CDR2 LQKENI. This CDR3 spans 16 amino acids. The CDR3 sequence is CASSLSTVNSNQPQHF. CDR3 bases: TGTGCCAGCTCACTCTCGACCGTTAATAGCAATCAGCCCCAGCATTTT.

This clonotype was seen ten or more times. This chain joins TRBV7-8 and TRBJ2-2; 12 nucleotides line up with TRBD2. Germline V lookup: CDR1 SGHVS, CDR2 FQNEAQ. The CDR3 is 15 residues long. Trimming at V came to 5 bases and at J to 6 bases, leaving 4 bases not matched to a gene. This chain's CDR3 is CASSKLAGGPGELFF. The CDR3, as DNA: TGTGCCAGCAGCAAACTAGCGGGAGGACCCGGGGAGCTGTTTTTT.

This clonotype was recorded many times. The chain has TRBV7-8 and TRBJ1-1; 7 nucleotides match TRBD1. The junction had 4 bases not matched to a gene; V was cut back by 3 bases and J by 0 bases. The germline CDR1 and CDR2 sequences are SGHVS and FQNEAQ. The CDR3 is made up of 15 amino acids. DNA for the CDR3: TGTGCCAGCAGCTTTAAACAGGGGATGAACACTGAAGCTTTCTTT. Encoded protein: CASSFKQGMNTEAFF.

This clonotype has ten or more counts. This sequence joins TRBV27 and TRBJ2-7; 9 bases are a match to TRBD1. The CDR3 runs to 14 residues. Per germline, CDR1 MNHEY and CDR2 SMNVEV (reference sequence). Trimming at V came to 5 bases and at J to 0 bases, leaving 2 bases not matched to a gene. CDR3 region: CASSGQGRSYEQYF. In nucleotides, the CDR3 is TGTGCCAGCAGTGGACAGGGGCGCTCCTACGAGCAGTACTTC.

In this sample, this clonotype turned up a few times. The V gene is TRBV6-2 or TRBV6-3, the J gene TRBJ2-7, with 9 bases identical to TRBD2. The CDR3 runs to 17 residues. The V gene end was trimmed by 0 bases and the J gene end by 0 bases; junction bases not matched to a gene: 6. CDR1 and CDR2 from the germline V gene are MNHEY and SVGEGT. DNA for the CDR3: TGTGCCAGCAGTTACTCGTCTAGCGGGACCAACTCCTACGAGCAGTACTTC. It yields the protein CASSYSSSGTNSYEQYF.

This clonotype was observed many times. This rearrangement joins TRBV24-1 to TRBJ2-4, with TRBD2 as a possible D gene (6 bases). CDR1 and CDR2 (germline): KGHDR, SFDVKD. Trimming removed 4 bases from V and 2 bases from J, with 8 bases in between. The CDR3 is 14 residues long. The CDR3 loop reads CATSDGRTKNIQYF. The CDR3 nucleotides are TGTGCCACCAGTGACGGGAGAACCAAAAACATTCAGTACTTC.

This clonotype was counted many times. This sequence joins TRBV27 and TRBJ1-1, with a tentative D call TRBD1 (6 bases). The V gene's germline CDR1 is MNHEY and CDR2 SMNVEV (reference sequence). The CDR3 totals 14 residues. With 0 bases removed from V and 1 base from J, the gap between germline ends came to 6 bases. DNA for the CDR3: TGTGCCAGCAGTTTATCGACAGGGAACACTGAAGCTTTCTTT. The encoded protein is CASSLSTGNTEAFF.

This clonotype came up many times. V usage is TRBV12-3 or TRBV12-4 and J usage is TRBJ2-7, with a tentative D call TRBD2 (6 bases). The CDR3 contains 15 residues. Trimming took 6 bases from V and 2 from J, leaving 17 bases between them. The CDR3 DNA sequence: TGTGCCAGCAGCCCCCAGACTAGTAGTGCCTACGAGCAGTACTTC. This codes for CASSPQTSSAYEQYF.

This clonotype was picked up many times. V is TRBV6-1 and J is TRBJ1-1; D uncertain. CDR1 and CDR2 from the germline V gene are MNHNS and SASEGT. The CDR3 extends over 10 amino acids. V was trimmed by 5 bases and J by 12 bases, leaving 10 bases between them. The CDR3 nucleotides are TGTGCCAGCAGTTTCTTTCGAACTTTCTTT. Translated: CASSFFRTFF.

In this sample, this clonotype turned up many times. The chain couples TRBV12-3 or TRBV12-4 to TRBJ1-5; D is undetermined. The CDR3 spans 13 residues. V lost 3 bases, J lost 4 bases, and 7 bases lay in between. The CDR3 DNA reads TGTGCCAGCAGTTTGTCCCAGAATCAGCCCCAGCATTTT. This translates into CASSLSQNQPQHF.

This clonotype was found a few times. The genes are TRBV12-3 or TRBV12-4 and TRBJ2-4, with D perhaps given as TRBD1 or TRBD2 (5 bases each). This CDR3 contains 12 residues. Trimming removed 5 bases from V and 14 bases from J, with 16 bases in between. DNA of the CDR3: TGTGCCAGCAGTGGGGACCGCGTACTTAAGTACTTC. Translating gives CASSGDRVLKYF.

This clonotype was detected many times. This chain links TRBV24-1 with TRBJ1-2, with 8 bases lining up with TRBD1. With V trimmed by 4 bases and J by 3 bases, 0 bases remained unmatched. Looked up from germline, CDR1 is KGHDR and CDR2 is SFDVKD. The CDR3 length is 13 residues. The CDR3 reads CATSEDRDYGYTF. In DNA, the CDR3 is TGTGCCACCAGTGAGGACAGGGACTATGGCTACACCTTC.

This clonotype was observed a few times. CDR3 protein: CASSLWAGVSYEQYF. CDR3 sequence (DNA): TGTGCCAGCAGCTTGTGGGCAGGGGTCTCCTACGAGCAGTACTTC. The rearrangement links TRBV5-5 to TRBJ2-7; maybe TRBD1 (6 bases). The ends were cut back, 1 base at V and 0 bases at J, with 11 bases in the middle. From germline, CDR1 is SGHKS and CDR2 YYEKEE (reference sequence). This CDR3 has 15 residues.

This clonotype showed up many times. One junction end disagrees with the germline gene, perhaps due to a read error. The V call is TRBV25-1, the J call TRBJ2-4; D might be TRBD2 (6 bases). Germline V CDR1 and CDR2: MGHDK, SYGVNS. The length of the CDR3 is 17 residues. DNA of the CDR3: TGTGCCAGCAGTGAATGGGGGGACCCTCTAGCCAAAAACATTAAGTACTTC. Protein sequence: CASSEWGDPLAKNIKYF.

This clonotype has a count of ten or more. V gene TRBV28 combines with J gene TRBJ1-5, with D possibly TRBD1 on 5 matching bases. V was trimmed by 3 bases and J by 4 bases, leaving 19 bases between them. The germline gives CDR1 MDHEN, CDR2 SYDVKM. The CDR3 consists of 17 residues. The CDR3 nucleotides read TGTGCCAGCAGTTTTGGCCTCGGGTCGGGGGGGAATCAGCCCCAGCATTTT. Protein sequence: CASSFGLGSGGNQPQHF.

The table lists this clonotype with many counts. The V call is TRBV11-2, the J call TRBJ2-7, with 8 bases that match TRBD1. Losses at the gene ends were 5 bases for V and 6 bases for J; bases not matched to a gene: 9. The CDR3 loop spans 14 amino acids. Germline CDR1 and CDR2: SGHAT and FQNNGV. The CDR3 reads CASSDNRGVREQYF. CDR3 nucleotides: TGTGCCAGCAGCGATAACAGGGGGGTTCGCGAGCAGTACTTC.

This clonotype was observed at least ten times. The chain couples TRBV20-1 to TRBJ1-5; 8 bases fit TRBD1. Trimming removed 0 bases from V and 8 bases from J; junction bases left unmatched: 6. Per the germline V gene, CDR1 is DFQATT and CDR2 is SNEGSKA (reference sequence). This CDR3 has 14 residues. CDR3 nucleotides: TGCAGTGCTAGAGATATAACAGGGGGTGAGCCCCAGCATTTT. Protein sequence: CSARDITGGEPQHF.

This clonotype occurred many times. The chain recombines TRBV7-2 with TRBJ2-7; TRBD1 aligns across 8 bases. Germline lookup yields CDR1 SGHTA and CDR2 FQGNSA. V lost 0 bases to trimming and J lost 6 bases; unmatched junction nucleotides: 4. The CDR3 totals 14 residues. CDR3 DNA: TGTGCCAGCAGCTTAGCTAGACAGGGGTTCGAGCAGTACTTC. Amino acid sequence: CASSLARQGFEQYF.

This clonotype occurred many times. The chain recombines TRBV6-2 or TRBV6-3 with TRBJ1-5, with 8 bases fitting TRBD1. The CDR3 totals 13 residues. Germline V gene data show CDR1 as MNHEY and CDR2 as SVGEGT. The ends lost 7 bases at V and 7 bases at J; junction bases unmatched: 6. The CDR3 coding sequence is TGTGCCAGCACCGCGGACAGGGTCCAGCCCCAGCATTTT. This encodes CASTADRVQPQHF.

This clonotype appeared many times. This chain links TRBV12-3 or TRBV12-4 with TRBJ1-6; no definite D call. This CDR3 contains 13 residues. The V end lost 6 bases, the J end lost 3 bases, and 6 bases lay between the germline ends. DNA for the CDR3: TGTGCCAGCAGCGGGGACTATAATTCACCCCTCCACTTT. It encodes CASSGDYNSPLHF.

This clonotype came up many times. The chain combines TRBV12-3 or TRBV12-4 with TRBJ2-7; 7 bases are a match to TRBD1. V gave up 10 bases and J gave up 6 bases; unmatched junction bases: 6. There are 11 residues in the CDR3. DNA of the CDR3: TGTGCCACCTCGACAGGGCCCGAGCAGTACTTC. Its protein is CATSTGPEQYF.